The 32 T cell receptor beta chains reported below all come from one sample, sequenced in a study of blood T cell repertoires in COVID-19. Measured with immunoSEQ multiplex PCR; TCRdb has only the in-frame clones, and not every one. The top ten clones hold around 20% of a sample with about 190,000 clones, about 85% of them seen once. The sequenced sample was peripheral blood. These TCRs come from a human donor in a cohort sampled during active COVID-19.

V gene TRBV7-2 combines with J gene TRBJ2-2; possibly TRBD2 for D (5 bases). The CDR3 runs 16 residues. Trimming took off 0 bases at V and 1 base at J, with 9 bases between the two ends. Looked up from germline, CDR1 is SGHTA and CDR2 is FQGNSA. CDR3 sequence: CASSLASAGNTGELFF. The CDR3 DNA reads as TGTGCCAGCAGCTTAGCGTCCGCGGGGAACACCGGGGAGCTGTTTTTT.

The chain links TRBV13 to TRBJ2-3; unclear D gene. CDR1 PRHDT and CDR2 FYEKMQ come from the germline V gene (reference sequence). The V gene lost 4 bases and the J gene lost 2 bases, with 7 bases spanning the gap. The CDR3 runs to 13 residues. CDR3 amino acids: CASSSTVTDTQYF. The CDR3 nucleotides are TGTGCCAGCAGCTCCACAGTCACAGATACGCAGTATTTT. Filled out from reference TRBV13 and TRBJ2-3, the complete variable domain reads AAGVIQSPRHLIKEKRETATLKCYPIPRHDTVYWYQQGPGQDPQFLISFYEKMQSDKGSIPDRFSAQQFSDYHSELNMSSLELGDSALYFCASSSTVTDTQYFGPGTRLTVL.

The chain has TRBV29-1 and TRBJ2-5; the match to TRBD1 covers 7 bases. The CDR3 sequence is 11 residues long. J was trimmed by 5 bases and V by 7 bases; bases with no gene match: 4. Germline values: CDR1 SQVTM, CDR2 ANQGSEA. The CDR3 is CSGQGWETQYF. In DNA form, the CDR3 reads TGCAGCGGACAGGGTTGGGAGACCCAGTACTTC.

The chain combines TRBV7-2 with TRBJ2-7; perhaps TRBD1 as D (6 bases). V was trimmed by 7 bases and J by 6 bases, leaving 25 bases between them. From germline, CDR1 is SGHTA and CDR2 FQGNSA. The CDR3 length is 16 residues. CDR3 amino acids: CASTIRGAGGLSEQYF. CDR3 nucleotide sequence: TGTGCCAGCACCATCAGAGGGGCTGGGGGCCTCAGCGAGCAGTACTTC.

V usage is TRBV6-5 and J usage is TRBJ1-5; tentatively, D is TRBD1 (5 bases). Trimming took off 8 bases at V and 0 bases at J, with 14 bases between the two ends. The CDR3 runs to 15 residues. Germline CDR1 MNHEY, CDR2 SVGAGI. The CDR3 DNA reads as TGTGCCAGCGGGGCCTTCGACAGTAGCAATCAGCCCCAGCATTTT. Translating gives CASGAFDSSNQPQHF.

The CDR3, as DNA: TGTGCCAGCAGCCGAAAACCACAGGGGCAGTTCACTGAAGCTTTCTTT. This translates into CASSRKPQGQFTEAFF. The chain joins TRBV27 to TRBJ1-1, with 7 bases matching TRBD1. The germline CDR1 and CDR2 sequences are MNHEY and SMNVEV (reference sequence). The CDR3 runs 16 residues. V trimming: 6 bases; J trimming: 4 bases; junction bases outside the gene matches: 14.

The V and J genes are TRBV5-1 and TRBJ1-3; 7 bases are a match to TRBD1. V trimming: 4 bases; J trimming: 0 bases; junction bases outside the gene matches: 4. The CDR3 runs 15 residues. Per the germline V gene, CDR1 is SGHRS and CDR2 is YFSETQ. The CDR3 nucleotides read TGCGCCAGCAGCACAGGGGCCAGCTCTGGAAACACCATATATTTT. Its protein is CASSTGASSGNTIYF.

Here the CDR3 DNA reads TGTGCCAGCAGTCGAGACAGGGGCAGAACAGATACGCAGTATTTT. As protein: CASSRDRGRTDTQYF. The gene calls are TRBV28 and TRBJ2-3; 8 bases fit TRBD1. V gave up 5 bases and J gave up 3 bases; unmatched junction bases: 7. The CDR3 contains 15 residues. CDR1 is MDHEN and CDR2 is SYDVKM in the germline V gene.

The chain combines TRBV18 with TRBJ1-1; D possibly corresponds to TRBD1 (5 bases). The ends were cut back, 3 bases at V and 0 bases at J, with 14 bases in the middle. The CDR3 runs to 16 residues. CDR1 KGHSH and CDR2 LQKENI come from the germline V gene. In nucleotides, the CDR3 is TGTGCCAGCTCACCGCAGGGCCCACCCTTGAACACTGAAGCTTTCTTT. Protein: CASSPQGPPLNTEAFF.

CDR3 nucleotides: TGTGCCAGCAGTGGGACAGGGGGCAATCAGCCCCAGCATTTT. Its translation is CASSGTGGNQPQHF. The V gene is TRBV28, the J gene TRBJ1-5; 10 bases line up with TRBD1. With 5 bases clipped from V and 2 bases from J, the junction kept 0 bases outside the gene matches. The CDR3 is 14 residues long. CDR1 is MDHEN, CDR2 SYDVKM, per germline.

CDR3: CASSQDRGAGNTEAFF. The CDR3 region has the DNA TGTGCCAGCAGCCAAGATCGGGGGGCGGGGAACACTGAAGCTTTCTTT. V gene TRBV4-2 combines with J gene TRBJ1-1, with D tentatively TRBD1 (6 bases). The CDR3 sequence is 16 residues long. The V gene's germline CDR1 is LGHNA and CDR2 YNFKEQ. V lost 0 bases and J 1 base, leaving 12 bases between the germline ends.

This clone was seen ten or more times. The chain has TRBV7-9 and TRBJ2-3; 7 bases map to TRBD2. The CDR3 spans 15 residues. J was trimmed by 4 bases and V by 3 bases; bases with no gene match: 7. Germline CDR1 reads SEHNR; CDR2 reads FQNEAQ (reference sequence). CDR3 nucleotide sequence: TGTGCCAGCAGCTTCCGAGGGAGGGAATCAGATACGCAGTATTTT. This encodes CASSFRGRESDTQYF.

This clone was seen just once. This chain connects TRBV5-1 to TRBJ1-5, with D uncertain. Deletions cut 0 bases from V and 6 bases from J, with 7 bases between. Germline CDR1 and CDR2: SGHRS and YFSETQ. The length of the CDR3 is 13 residues. CDR3 sequence reads: CASSLGSSQPQHF. CDR3 in DNA: TGCGCCAGCAGCTTGGGTTCTTCTCAGCCCCAGCATTTT.

This sequence joins TRBV5-1 and TRBJ2-2; D possibly corresponds to TRBD2 (6 bases). The CDR3 loop spans 12 amino acids. The ends were cut back, 3 bases at V and 7 bases at J, with 7 bases in the middle. The germline V gene has CDR1 SGHRS and CDR2 YFSETQ. Here the CDR3 reads CASSSGVGELFF. CDR3 DNA sequence: TGCGCCAGCAGCTCGGGGGTCGGGGAGCTGTTTTTT.

The chain is built from TRBV18 and TRBJ2-2; TRBD1 might be the D (5 bases). Trimming shortened V by 2 bases and J by 2 bases, and 9 bases separated the two germline ends. The CDR3 spans 15 residues. CDR1 is KGHSH and CDR2 is LQKENI in the germline V gene. CDR3 nucleotide sequence: TGTGCCAGCTCACCAAGGACACCCAACACCGGGGAGCTGTTTTTT. It translates to CASSPRTPNTGELFF.

The rearrangement links TRBV18 to TRBJ2-7; 12 positions match TRBD1. The V gene end was trimmed by 2 bases and the J gene end by 7 bases; junction bases not matched to a gene: 9. Germline V CDR1 and CDR2: KGHSH, LQKENI. The CDR3 runs 16 residues. In DNA, the CDR3 is TGTGCCAGCTCACCAAGGATGGGACAGGGGGCGAATGAGCAGTACTTC. Translation gives CASSPRMGQGANEQYF.

The chain links TRBV5-1 to TRBJ2-5, with D possibly TRBD1 on 5 matching bases. Trimming left V 0 bases short and J 5 bases short, with 14 bases between. This CDR3 region has 15 residues. Looked up from germline, CDR1 is SGHRS and CDR2 is YFSETQ. CDR3 protein: CASSLGGARMETQYF. The CDR3 DNA sequence: TGCGCCAGCAGCTTGGGGGGCGCGAGAATGGAGACCCAGTACTTC.

This clone occurred a few times. This rearrangement joins TRBV10-2 to TRBJ1-1; TRBD1 is a possible D gene (5 bases). Germline V gene data show CDR1 as WSHSY and CDR2 as SAAADI. V lost 3 bases, J lost 0 bases, and 8 bases lay in between. The CDR3 loop spans 14 amino acids. CDR3 sequence (DNA): TGCGCCAGCAGTGAAAGGGGAATGAACACTGAAGCTTTCTTT. This gives the protein CASSERGMNTEAFF.

This clone was observed once. The chain links TRBV19 to TRBJ2-1; 12 nucleotides match TRBD2. V lost 9 bases, J lost 7 bases, and 7 bases stayed unmatched. This CDR3 comprises 14 residues. The germline gives CDR1 LNHDA, CDR2 SQIVND (reference sequence). The CDR3 loop reads CASRLAGERNEQFF. CDR3 sequence (DNA): TGTGCCAGCAGACTAGCGGGAGAGAGGAATGAGCAGTTCTTC.

The V gene is TRBV5-1, the J gene TRBJ1-2; 7 nucleotides agree with TRBD1. V shed 4 bases, J shed 5 bases, and the junction held 11 bases outside the gene matches. The CDR3 is 15 residues long. The germline V gene encodes CDR1 SGHRS and CDR2 YFSETQ. CDR3 coding DNA: TGCGCCAGCAGCATCACCGGGACAGCGGCGTATGGCTACACCTTC. Protein: CASSITGTAAYGYTF.

The J gene is TRBJ1-1, the V gene TRBV28, with a tentative D call TRBD1 (6 bases). V was clipped by 5 bases and J by 4 bases, with 17 bases between them. The CDR3 covers 15 residues. The V gene's germline CDR1 is MDHEN and CDR2 SYDVKM. Written as DNA, the CDR3 is TGTGCCAGCAGTCCCCATACAGGGCGCGGCACTGAAGCTTTCTTT. The encoded protein is CASSPHTGRGTEAFF. The complete variable domain, with remaining parts taken from reference TRBV28 and TRBJ1-1, reads DVKVTQSSRYLVKRTGEKVFLECVQDMDHENMFWYRQDPGLGLRLIYFSYDVKMKEKGDIPEGYSVSREKKERFSLILESASTNQTSMYLCASSPHTGRGTEAFFGQGTRLTVV.

The chain employs TRBV6-6 and TRBJ2-2, with 7 bases matching TRBD1. Germline loops: CDR1 MNHNY, CDR2 SVGAGI (reference sequence). With 5 bases clipped from V and 6 bases from J, the junction kept 15 bases outside the gene matches. CDR3 length: 17 residues. This chain's CDR3 is CASSRGTGASLAGELFF. Written as DNA, the CDR3 is TGTGCCAGCAGTCGCGGTACAGGGGCCTCACTCGCCGGGGAGCTGTTTTTT.

This chain connects TRBV7-8 to TRBJ1-3; TRBD1 aligns across 9 bases. The length of the CDR3 is 17 residues. J lost 6 bases, V lost 5 bases, and 14 bases had no gene match. CDR1 is SGHVS and CDR2 is FQNEAQ in the germline V gene. The CDR3 DNA is TGTGCCAGCAGCCCAAGACCGGGACAGGGCCTAGAAAACACCATATATTTT. Its translation is CASSPRPGQGLENTIYF.

The J gene is TRBJ2-3, the V gene TRBV3-1 (or the pseudogene TRBV3-2); D call uncertain. Trimming cost V 2 bases and J 0 bases, with 15 bases left between them. CDR1 and CDR2 (germline): LGHDT, YNNKEL (reference sequence). CDR3 length: 17 amino acids. In nucleotides, the CDR3 is TGTGCCAGCAGCCAATGGAGAGCCGCCGAGAGCACAGATACGCAGTATTTT. This sequence encodes CASSQWRAAESTDTQYF.

The chain couples TRBV11-2 to TRBJ1-2, with 10 bases that match TRBD1. From germline, CDR1 is SGHAT and CDR2 FQNNGV. The ends lost 2 bases at V and 4 bases at J; junction bases unmatched: 4. This CDR3 region has 15 residues. The CDR3 coding sequence is TGTGCCAGCAGCTTATCGTGGACAGGGGGCTATGGCTACACCTTC. It encodes CASSLSWTGGYGYTF. The full variable domain, in which reference TRBV11-2 and TRBJ1-2 provide the parts outside the CDR3, is EAGVAQSPRYKIIEKRQSVAFWCNPISGHATLYWYQQILGQGPKLLIQFQNNGVVDDSQLPKDRFSAERLKGVDSTLKIQPAKLEDSAVYLCASSLSWTGGYGYTFGSGTRLTVV.

The rearrangement links TRBV2 to TRBJ2-6; TRBD1 might be the D (5 bases). V was clipped by 4 bases and J by 8 bases, with 12 bases between them. The CDR3 is 14 amino acids. From germline, CDR1 is SNHLY and CDR2 FYNNEI. CDR3 amino acids: CASSGQGLSNVLTF. The CDR3 bases are TGTGCCAGCAGTGGGCAGGGTCTATCCAACGTCCTGACTTTC.

This chain links TRBV3-1 (or the pseudogene TRBV3-2) with TRBJ1-1, with D perhaps TRBD1 (6 bases). The V gene lost 0 bases and the J gene lost 1 base, with 15 bases spanning the gap. Germline-derived CDR1 and CDR2 are LGHDT and YNNKEL (reference sequence). CDR3 length: 17 amino acids. The CDR3 coding sequence is TGTGCCAGCAGCCAAGATACACTCACAGGGCGGAACACTGAAGCTTTCTTT. Residues: CASSQDTLTGRNTEAFF.

The J gene is TRBJ2-5, the V gene TRBV27; D perhaps matches TRBD1 (5 bases). The CDR3 has 13 amino acids. The germline V gene has CDR1 MNHEY and CDR2 SMNVEV (reference sequence). Trimming removed 5 bases from V and 2 bases from J, with 9 bases in between. CDR3 nucleotide sequence: TGTGCCAGCAGTGACAGAGGACAAGAGACCCAGTACTTC. Translated: CASSDRGQETQYF.

J is TRBJ2-5 and V is TRBV18; 8 bases are shared with TRBD2. Germline CDR1 reads KGHSH; CDR2 reads LQKENI. The J segment lost 4 bases and the V segment lost 0 bases, leaving 1 base of the junction unmatched. There are 14 residues in the CDR3. The CDR3 is CASSPPRGVETQYF. CDR3 nucleotides: TGTGCCAGCTCACCACCGCGGGGGGTAGAGACCCAGTACTTC.

The chain uses TRBV12-3 or TRBV12-4 and TRBJ1-4; possibly TRBD1 for D (6 bases). The CDR3 has 13 amino acids. The V end was cut by 6 bases, the J end by 8 bases, with 13 bases between. CDR3 DNA: TGTGCCAGCAGGCGGACAGCCCGCGAAAAACTGTTTTTT. The encoded protein is CASRRTAREKLFF.

The gene calls are TRBV7-3 and TRBJ2-2; TRBD2 matches 7 bases. Germline CDR1 and CDR2: SGHTA and FQGTGA. The V and J ends lost 3 bases and 0 bases, in that order; junction bases with no gene match: 10. The CDR3 is 18 amino acids. CDR3 bases: TGTGCCAGCAGCTTGACCCCCAGCGGGGCTGCGAACACCGGGGAGCTGTTTTTT. Encoded protein: CASSLTPSGAANTGELFF.

This rearrangement joins TRBV27 to TRBJ1-6, with TRBD1 matching 7 bases. The germline gives CDR1 MNHEY, CDR2 SMNVEV (reference sequence). Trimming took 7 bases from V and 13 from J; bases not matched to a gene: 13. The CDR3 is 14 amino acids. CDR3 region: CASNPTGPKRPLHF. CDR3 nucleotides: TGTGCCAGCAACCCGACAGGGCCGAAGAGGCCCCTCCACTTT.